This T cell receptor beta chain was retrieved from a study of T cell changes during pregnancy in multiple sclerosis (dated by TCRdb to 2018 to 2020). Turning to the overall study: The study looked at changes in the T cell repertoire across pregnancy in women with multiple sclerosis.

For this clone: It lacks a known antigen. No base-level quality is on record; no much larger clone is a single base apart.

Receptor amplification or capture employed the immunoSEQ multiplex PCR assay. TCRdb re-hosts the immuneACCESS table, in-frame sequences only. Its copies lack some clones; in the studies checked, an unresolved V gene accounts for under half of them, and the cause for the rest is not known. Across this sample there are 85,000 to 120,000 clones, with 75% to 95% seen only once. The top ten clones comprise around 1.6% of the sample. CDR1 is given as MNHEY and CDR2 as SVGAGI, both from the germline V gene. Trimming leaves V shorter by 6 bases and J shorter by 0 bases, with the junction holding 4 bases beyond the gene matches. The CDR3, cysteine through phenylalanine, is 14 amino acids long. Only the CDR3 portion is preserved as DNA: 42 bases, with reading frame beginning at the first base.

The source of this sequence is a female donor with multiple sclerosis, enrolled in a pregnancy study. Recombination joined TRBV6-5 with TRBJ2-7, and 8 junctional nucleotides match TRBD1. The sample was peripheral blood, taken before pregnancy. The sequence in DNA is TGTGCCAGCAGACAGGGGGAGGTCTCCTACGAGCAGTACTTC. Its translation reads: CASRQGEVSYEQYF.